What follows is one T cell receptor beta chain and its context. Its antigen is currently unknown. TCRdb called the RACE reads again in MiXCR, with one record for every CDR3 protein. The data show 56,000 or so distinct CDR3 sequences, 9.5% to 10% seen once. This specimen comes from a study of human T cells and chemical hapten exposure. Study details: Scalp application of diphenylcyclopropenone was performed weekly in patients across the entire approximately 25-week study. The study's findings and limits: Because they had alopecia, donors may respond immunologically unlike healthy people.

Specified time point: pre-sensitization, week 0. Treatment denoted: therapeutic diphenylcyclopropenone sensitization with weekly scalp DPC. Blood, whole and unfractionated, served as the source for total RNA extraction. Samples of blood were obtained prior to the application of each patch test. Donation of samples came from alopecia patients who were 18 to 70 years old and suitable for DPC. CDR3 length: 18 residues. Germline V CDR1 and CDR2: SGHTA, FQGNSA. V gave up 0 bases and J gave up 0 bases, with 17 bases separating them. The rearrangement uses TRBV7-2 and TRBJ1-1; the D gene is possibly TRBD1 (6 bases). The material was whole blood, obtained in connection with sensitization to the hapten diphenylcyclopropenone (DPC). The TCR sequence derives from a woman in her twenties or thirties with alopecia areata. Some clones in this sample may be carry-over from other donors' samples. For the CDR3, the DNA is TGTGCCAGCAGCTTAGCGCCATACAGGGCGATGATGAACACTGAAGCTTTCTTT. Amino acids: CASSLAPYRAMMNTEAFF.